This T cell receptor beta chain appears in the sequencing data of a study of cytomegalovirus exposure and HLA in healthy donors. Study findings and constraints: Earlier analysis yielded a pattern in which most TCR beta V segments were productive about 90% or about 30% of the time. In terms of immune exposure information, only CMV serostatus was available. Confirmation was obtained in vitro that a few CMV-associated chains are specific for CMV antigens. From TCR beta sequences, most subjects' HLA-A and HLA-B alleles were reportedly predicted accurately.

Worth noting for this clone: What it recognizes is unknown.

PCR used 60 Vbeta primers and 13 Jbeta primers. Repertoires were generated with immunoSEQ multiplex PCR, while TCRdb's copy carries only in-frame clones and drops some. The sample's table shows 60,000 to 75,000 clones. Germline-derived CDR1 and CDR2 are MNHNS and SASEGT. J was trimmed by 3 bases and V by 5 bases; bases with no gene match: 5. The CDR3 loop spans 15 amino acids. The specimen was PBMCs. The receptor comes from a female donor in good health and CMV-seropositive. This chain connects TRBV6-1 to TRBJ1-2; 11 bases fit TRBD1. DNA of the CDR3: TGTGCCAGCAGTAGGACAGGGGGCGCGTACTATGGCTACACCTTC. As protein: CASSRTGGAYYGYTF.